Below, 2 T cell receptor beta chains from the same sample are listed, as sequenced in a study of T cell responses to AZD1222 COVID-19 vaccine. Here immunoSEQ multiplex PCR was the method, and the copy in TCRdb shows in-frame clones only, minus some. The profile shows 130,000 to 150,000 clones, around nine tenths of them singletons. Sample: peripheral blood, taken on day 0 of MenACWY control vaccination. These receptors were obtained from an adult in good health.

The chain carries TRBV5-1 and TRBJ2-1, with D possibly matching TRBD1 (5 bases). The germline V and J ends were trimmed by 0 bases and 4 bases, with 17 bases remaining between them. The germline V gene has CDR1 SGHRS and CDR2 YFSETQ. This CDR3 has 17 residues. The CDR3 DNA sequence: TGCGCCAGCAGCTTGGTTTTGACCAGGGTTTCATACAATGAGCAGTTCTTC. It specifies CASSLVLTRVSYNEQFF.

The chain recombines TRBV7-6 with TRBJ2-5, with TRBD2 as a possible D gene (6 bases). V dropped 6 bases and J dropped 10 bases, with 18 bases sitting between them. CDR1 and CDR2 (germline): SGHVS, FNYEAQ. There are 13 residues in the CDR3. The CDR3 DNA reads as TGTGCCAGCAGACCCATGGGGGGAAGAGACCAGTACTTC. Translation gives CASRPMGGRDQYF.